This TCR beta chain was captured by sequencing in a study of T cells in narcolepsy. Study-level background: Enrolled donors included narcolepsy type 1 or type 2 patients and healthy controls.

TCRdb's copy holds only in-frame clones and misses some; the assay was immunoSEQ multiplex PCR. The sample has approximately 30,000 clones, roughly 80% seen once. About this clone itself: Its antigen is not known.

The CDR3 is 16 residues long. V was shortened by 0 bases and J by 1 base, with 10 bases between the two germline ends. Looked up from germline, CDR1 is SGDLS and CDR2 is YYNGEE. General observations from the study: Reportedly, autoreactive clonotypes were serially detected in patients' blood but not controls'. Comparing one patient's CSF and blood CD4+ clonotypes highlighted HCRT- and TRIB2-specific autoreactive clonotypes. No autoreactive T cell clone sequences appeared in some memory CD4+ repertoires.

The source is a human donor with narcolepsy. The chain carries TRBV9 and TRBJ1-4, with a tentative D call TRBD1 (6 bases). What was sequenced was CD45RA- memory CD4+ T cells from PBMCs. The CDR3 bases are TGTGCCAGCAGCGTAGCCCCGGGACAAACTAATGAAAAACTGTTTTTT. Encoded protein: CASSVAPGQTNEKLFF.